What follows are 2 T cell receptor beta chains derived from one specimen sequenced in a study of somatic mutations in cytotoxic T cells in rheumatoid arthritis. Clones were read by immunoSEQ multiplex PCR, and TCRdb kept only the in-frame ones, dropping some. This sample carries roughly 15,000 clones, approximately 82% of them seen once, and the ten largest clones take about 20%. Sequencing was performed on CD8+ T cells sorted from blood. The receptors were gathered from an adult with rheumatoid arthritis.

This rearrangement joins TRBV5-6 to TRBJ2-7; 9 bases match TRBD1. CDR3 size: 15 residues. Germline CDR1 is SGHDT and CDR2 is YYEEEE. Trimming at V came to 3 bases and at J to 3 bases, leaving 7 bases not matched to a gene. CDR3 protein: CASSSPGQGHYEQYF. The CDR3 DNA follows: TGTGCCAGCAGCTCCCCGGGACAGGGCCACTACGAGCAGTACTTC.

The chain is built from TRBV2 and TRBJ1-1; the D is unclear. CDR1 is SNHLY, CDR2 FYNNEI, per germline. This CDR3 is 12 amino acids long. The V and J ends lost 1 base and 3 bases respectively, with 3 bases between them. DNA of the CDR3: TGTGCCAGCAGTGAAGGGGACACTGAAGCTTTCTTT. Translating it yields CASSEGDTEAFF.